This paragraph reports one T cell receptor (beta chain). Its antigen is currently unknown. This entry comes from a study of T cell repertoires and HLA-DP antigens. Study in general: The donors, ranging 18-to-29 to 60-to-69 years, included a couple of males and one female. Study outcomes and limitations: Total CD4+ responders were stimulated by HeLa antigen-presenting cells. Against both alloantigens, CD137+ clonality was similar, 0.3 to 0.45.

V dropped 7 bases and J dropped 7; count of bases not matched to a gene: 12. The CDR3 totals 15 residues. The germline CDR1 and CDR2 sequences are LNHDA and SQIVND (reference sequence). The protocol was immunoSEQ multiplex PCR, while the TCRdb copy is restricted to in-frame clones and leaves out a portion. The sample holds about 110,000 clones, 80% to 95% seen once. The chain has TRBV19 and TRBJ2-1; 8 bases agree with TRBD2. This receptor was identified in a woman younger than 35 in good health and CMV-seronegative. The sequencing input was CD4+ T cells from PBMCs. CDR3 DNA sequence: TGTGCCAGTACCTCAAGGACTAGCCACCCAAATGAGCAGTTCTTC. Amino acid sequence: CASTSRTSHPNEQFF. The full variable domain, rest sourced from reference TRBV19 and TRBJ2-1, is DGGITQSPKYLFRKEGQNVTLSCEQNLNHDAMYWYRQDPGQGLRLIYYSQIVNDFQKGDIAEGYSVSREKKESFPLTVTSAQKNPTAFYLCASTSRTSHPNEQFFGPGTRLTVL.